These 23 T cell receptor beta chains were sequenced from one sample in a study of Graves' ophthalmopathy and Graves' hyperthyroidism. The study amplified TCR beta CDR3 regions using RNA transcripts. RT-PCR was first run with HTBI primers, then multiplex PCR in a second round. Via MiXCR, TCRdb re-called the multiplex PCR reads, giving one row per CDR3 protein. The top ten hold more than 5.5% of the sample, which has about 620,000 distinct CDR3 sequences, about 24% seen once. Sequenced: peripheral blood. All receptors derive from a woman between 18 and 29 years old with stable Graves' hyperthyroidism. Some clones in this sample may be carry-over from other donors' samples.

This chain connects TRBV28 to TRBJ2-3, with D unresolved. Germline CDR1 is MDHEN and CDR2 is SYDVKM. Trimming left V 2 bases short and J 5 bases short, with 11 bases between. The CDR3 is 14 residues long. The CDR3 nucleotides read TGTGCCAGCAGTTTAAGACGGGTAGTAGATACGCAGTATTTT. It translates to CASSLRRVVDTQYF.

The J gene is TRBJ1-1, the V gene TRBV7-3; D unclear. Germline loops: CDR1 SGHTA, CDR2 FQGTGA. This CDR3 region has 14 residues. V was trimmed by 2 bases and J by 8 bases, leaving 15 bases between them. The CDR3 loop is CASSLGIGEAEAFF. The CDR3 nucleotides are TGTGCCAGCAGCTTAGGAATCGGGGAGGCAGAAGCTTTCTTT.

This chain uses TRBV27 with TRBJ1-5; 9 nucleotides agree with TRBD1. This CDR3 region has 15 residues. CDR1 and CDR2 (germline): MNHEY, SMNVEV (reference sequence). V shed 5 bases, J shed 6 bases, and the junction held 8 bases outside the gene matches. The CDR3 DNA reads TGTGCCAGCAGTCCCACACAGGGGGCCATTCAGCCCCAGCATTTT. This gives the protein CASSPTQGAIQPQHF.

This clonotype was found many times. The CDR3: CSAGAGTVKETQYF. The CDR3 nucleotides are TGCAGTGCGGGGGCCGGGACAGTAAAAGAGACCCAGTACTTC. The genes are TRBV20-1 and TRBJ2-5, with 7 bases aligning to TRBD1. The CDR3 spans 14 residues. Germline assignment: CDR1 DFQATT and CDR2 SNEGSKA (reference sequence). Trimming cost V 6 bases and J 3 bases; bases outside gene matches: 10.

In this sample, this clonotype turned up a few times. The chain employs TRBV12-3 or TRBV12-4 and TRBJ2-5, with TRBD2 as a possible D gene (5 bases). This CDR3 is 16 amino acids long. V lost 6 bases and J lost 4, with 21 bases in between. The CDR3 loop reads CASRGEPGPAGETQYF. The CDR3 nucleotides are TGTGCCAGCAGGGGAGAACCCGGGCCTGCGGGAGAGACCCAGTACTTC.

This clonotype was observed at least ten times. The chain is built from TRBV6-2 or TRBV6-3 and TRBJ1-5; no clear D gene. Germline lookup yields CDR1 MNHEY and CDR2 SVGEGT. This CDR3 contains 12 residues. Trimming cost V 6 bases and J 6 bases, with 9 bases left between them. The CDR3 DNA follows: TGTGCCAGCAGCCCGGTGGGTCAGCCCCAGCATTTT. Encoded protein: CASSPVGQPQHF.

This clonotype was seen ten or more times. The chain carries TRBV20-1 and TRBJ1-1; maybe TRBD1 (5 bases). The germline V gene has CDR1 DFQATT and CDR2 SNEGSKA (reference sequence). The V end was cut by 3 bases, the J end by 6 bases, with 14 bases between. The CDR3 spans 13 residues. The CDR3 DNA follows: TGCAGTGCTAGGCGCGTGGGGGAGGCTGAAGCTTTCTTT. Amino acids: CSARRVGEAEAFF.

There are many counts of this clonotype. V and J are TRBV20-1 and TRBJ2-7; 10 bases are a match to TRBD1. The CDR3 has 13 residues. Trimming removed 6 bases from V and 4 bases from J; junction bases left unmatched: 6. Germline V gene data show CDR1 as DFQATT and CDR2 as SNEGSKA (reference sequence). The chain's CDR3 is CSASTGGAYEQYF. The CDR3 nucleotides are TGCAGTGCCTCGACAGGGGGCGCTTACGAGCAGTACTTC.

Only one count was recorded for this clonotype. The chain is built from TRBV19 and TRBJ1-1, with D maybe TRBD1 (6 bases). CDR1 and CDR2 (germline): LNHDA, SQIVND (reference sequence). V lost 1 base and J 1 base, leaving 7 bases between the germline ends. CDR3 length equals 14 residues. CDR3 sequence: CASSIGQANTEAFF. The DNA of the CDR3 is TGTGCCAGTAGTATAGGACAGGCGAACACTGAAGCTTTCTTT.

The DNA for the CDR3 is TGTGCCTGGAGTCAGGGAACCGTTTACGAGCAGTACTTC. Protein sequence: CAWSQGTVYEQYF. J is TRBJ2-7 and V is TRBV30; D may be TRBD1 (5 bases). The CDR3 runs to 13 residues. Germline CDR1 reads GTSNPN; CDR2 reads SVGIG (reference sequence). The V end was cut by 2 bases, the J end by 4 bases, with 12 bases between.

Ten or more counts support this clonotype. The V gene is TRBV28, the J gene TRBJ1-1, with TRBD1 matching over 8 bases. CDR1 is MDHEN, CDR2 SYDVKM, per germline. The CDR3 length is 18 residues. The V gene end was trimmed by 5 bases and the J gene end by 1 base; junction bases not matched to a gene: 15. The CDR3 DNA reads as TGTGCCAGCAGTGACTTTCCGGGACAGGCAAAGAAGAACACTGAAGCTTTCTTT. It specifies CASSDFPGQAKKNTEAFF.

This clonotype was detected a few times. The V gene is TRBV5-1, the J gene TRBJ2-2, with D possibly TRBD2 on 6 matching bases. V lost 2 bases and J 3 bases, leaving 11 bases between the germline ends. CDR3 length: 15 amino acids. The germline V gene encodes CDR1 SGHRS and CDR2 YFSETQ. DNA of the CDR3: TGCGCCAGCAGCTTAAGACCGGGGGACACCGGGGAGCTGTTTTTT. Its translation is CASSLRPGDTGELFF. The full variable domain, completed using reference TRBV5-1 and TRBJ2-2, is KAGVTQTPRYLIKTRGQQVTLSCSPISGHRSVSWYQQTPGQGLQFLFEYFSETQRNKGNFPGRFSGRQFSNSRSEMNVSTLELGDSALYLCASSLRPGDTGELFFGEGSRLTVL.

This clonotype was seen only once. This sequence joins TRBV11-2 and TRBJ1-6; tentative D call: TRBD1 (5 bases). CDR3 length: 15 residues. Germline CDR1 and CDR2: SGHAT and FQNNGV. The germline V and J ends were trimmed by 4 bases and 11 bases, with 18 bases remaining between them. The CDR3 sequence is CASSSIRDDRPPLHF. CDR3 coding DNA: TGTGCCAGCAGCTCGATAAGGGACGATAGGCCACCCCTCCACTTT.

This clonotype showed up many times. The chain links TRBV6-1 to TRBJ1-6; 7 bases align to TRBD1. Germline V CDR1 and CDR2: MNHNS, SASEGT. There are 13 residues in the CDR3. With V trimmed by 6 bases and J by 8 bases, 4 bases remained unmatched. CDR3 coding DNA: TGTGCCAGCAGCGACAGGGTTGATTCACCCCTCCACTTT. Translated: CASSDRVDSPLHF.

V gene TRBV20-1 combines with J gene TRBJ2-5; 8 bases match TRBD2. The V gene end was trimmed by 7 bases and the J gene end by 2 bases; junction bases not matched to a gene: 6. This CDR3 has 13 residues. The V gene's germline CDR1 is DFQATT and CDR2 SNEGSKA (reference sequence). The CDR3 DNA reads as TGCAGTGTAGCGGGACGGACACAAGAGACCCAGTACTTC. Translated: CSVAGRTQETQYF.

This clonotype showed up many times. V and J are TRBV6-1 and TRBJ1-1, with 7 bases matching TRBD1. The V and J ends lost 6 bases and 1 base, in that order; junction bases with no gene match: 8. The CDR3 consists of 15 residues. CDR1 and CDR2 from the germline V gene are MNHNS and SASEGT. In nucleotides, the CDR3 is TGTGCCAGCAGCAATATCGACAGGGCGAACACTGAAGCTTTCTTT. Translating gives CASSNIDRANTEAFF.

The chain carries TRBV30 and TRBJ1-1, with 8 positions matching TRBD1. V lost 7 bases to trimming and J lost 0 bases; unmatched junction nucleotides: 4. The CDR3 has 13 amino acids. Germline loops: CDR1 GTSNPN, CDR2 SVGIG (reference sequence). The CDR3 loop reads CAFDRGVNTEAFF. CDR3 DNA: TGTGCCTTCGACAGGGGAGTGAACACTGAAGCTTTCTTT.

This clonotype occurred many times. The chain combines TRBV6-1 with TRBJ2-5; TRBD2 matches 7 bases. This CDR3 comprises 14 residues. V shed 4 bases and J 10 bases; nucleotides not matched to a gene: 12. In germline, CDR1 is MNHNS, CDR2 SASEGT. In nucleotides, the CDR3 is TGTGCCAGCAGTGGGTCCCTCTTGGGGGGGAGCCAGTACTTC. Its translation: CASSGSLLGGSQYF.

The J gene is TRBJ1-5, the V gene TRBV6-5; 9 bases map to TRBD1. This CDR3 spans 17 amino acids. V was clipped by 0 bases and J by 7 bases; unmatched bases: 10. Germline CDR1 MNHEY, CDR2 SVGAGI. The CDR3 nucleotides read TGTGCCAGCAGTTACTCGTGGGGACAGGGAAGTTGGCAGCCCCAGCATTTT. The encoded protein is CASSYSWGQGSWQPQHF.

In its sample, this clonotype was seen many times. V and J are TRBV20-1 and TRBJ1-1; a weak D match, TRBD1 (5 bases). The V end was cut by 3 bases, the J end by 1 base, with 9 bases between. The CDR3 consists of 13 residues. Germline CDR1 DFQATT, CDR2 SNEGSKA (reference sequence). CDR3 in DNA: TGCAGTGCTAGCGGACACCCGAACACTGAAGCTTTCTTT. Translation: CSASGHPNTEAFF.

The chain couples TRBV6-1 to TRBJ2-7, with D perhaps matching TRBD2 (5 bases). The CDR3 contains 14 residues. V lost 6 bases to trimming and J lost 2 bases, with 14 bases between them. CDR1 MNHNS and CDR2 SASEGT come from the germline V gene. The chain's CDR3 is CASRVSRGPYEQYF. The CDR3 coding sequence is TGTGCCAGCAGAGTCTCTCGGGGTCCCTACGAGCAGTACTTC.

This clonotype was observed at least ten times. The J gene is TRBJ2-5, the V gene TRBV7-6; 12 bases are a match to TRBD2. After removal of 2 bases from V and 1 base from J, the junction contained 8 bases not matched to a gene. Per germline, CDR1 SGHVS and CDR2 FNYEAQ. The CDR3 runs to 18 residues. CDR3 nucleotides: TGTGCCAGCAGCTTAAGGCGTCTAGCGGGAGGGACCCAAGAGACCCAGTACTTC. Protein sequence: CASSLRRLAGGTQETQYF.

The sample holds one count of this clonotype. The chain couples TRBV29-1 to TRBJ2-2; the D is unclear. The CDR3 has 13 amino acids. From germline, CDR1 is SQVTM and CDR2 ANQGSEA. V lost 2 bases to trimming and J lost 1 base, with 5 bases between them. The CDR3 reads CSVENGNTGELFF. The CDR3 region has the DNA TGCAGCGTTGAAAATGGGAACACCGGGGAGCTGTTTTTT.